These 5 T cell receptor beta chains were all obtained from the same sample, sequenced in a study of cytomegalovirus exposure and HLA in healthy donors. The PCR was carried out with 60 Vbeta primers and 13 Jbeta primers. TCRdb's copy holds only in-frame clones and misses some; the assay was immunoSEQ multiplex PCR. Of approximately 150,000 clones in the sample, 76% were seen once. The sample taken for sequencing was PBMCs. Receptors were obtained from a man in his forties or fifties in good health and CMV-seronegative.

The chain combines TRBV6-5 with TRBJ1-1; 10 bases are shared with TRBD1. This CDR3 has 14 residues. With V trimmed by 2 bases and J by 7 bases, 4 bases remained unmatched. The V gene's germline CDR1 is MNHEY and CDR2 SVGAGI. The DNA of the CDR3 is TGTGCCAGCAGTTACGGGGGACAGGGGAATGAAGCTTTCTTT. Its translation: CASSYGGQGNEAFF.

The rearrangement uses TRBV4-1 and TRBJ2-1, with 9 bases that match TRBD1. The CDR3 runs to 15 residues. From germline, CDR1 is MGHRA and CDR2 YSYEKL. V was clipped by 2 bases and J by 4 bases; unmatched bases: 3. CDR3 residues: CASSQPGQGYNEQFF. CDR3 coding DNA: TGCGCCAGCAGCCAACCGGGACAGGGTTACAATGAGCAGTTCTTC.

The chain has TRBV9 and TRBJ1-5; 11 positions match TRBD1. The CDR3 sequence is 14 residues long. Germline V gene sequence: CDR1 SGDLS, CDR2 YYNGEE. The J segment lost 6 bases and the V segment lost 4 bases, leaving 3 bases of the junction unmatched. The CDR3 bases are TGTGCCAGCAGCCTAGGGACAGGGGGTCAGCCCCAGCATTTT. Translation gives CASSLGTGGQPQHF.

The gene calls are TRBV28 and TRBJ2-1, with 8 bases that match TRBD2. V lost 7 bases and J lost 7; bases outside the gene matches: 15. Germline V gene sequence: CDR1 MDHEN, CDR2 SYDVKM. The CDR3 runs to 16 residues. Here the CDR3 reads CASTTGEVAGPNEQFF. Here the CDR3 DNA reads TGTGCCAGCACCACTGGTGAGGTAGCGGGACCTAATGAGCAGTTCTTC.

This rearrangement joins TRBV6-5 to TRBJ2-2; D is perhaps TRBD2 (5 bases). The ends were cut back, 8 bases at V and 4 bases at J, with 11 bases in the middle. Germline CDR1 and CDR2: MNHEY and SVGAGI. This CDR3 region has 13 residues. The CDR3 spells CASLGGGTGELFF. The CDR3 DNA is TGTGCCAGCCTTGGAGGTGGCACCGGGGAGCTGTTTTTT.